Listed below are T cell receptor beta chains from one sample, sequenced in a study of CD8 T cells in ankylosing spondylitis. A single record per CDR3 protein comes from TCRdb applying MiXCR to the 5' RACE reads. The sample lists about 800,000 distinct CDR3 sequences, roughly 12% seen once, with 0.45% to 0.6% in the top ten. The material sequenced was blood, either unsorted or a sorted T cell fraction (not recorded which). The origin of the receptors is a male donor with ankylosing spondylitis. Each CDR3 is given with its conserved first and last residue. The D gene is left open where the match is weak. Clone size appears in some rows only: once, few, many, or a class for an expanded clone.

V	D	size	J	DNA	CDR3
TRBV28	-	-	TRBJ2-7	TGTGCCAGCAGTTTAGGCGGACACCGCTACGAGCAGTACTTC	CASSLGGHRYEQYF
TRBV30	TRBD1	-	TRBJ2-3	TGTGCCTGGAGTGTAGGGGGCATGGCTGGGACGCAGTATTTT	CAWSVGGMAGTQYF
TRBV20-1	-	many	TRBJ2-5	TGCAGTGCTAGTACGATGGCAGGGGAAGAGACCCAGTACTTC	CSASTMAGEETQYF
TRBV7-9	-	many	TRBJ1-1	TGTGCCAGCAGCGCCGACTTCATGAACACTGAAGCTTTCTTT	CASSADFMNTEAFF
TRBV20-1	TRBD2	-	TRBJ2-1	TGCAGTGCTAGTCGGACTAGCGGGAGAAATGAGCAGTTCTTC	CSASRTSGRNEQFF
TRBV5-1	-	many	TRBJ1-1	TGCGCCAGCACCCCCGGTCCGAACACTGAAGCTTTCTTT	CASTPGPNTEAFF
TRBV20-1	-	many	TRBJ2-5	TGCAGTGCTAGAGATTTTAGGAAGGGCAGCCAAGAGACCCAGTACTTC	CSARDFRKGSQETQYF
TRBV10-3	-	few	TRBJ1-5	-	CAISDFGQGTSF
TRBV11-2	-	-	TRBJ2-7	TGTGCCAGCAGCTTAGATCAGGTATCCGAGCAGTACTTC	CASSLDQVSEQYF
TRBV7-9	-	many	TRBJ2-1	TGTGCCAGCAGCTTAGGCGAATACTACAATGAGCAGTTCTTC	CASSLGEYYNEQFF
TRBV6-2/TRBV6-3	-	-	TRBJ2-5	TGTGCCAGCAGTTACGGGGGGCGCGAAGAGACCCAGTACTTC	CASSYGGREETQYF
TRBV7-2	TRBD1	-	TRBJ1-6	TGTGCCAGCAGCCCTGACAGGGGGCGATATAATTCACCCCTCCACTTT	CASSPDRGRYNSPLHF
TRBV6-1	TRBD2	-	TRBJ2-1	TGTGCCAGCAGGACCCCTAGCGGGAGGCCCTGGGAGCAGTTCTTC	CASRTPSGRPWEQFF
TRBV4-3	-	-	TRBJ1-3	TGCGCCAGCAGCCAACAGACTGGAAACACCATATATTTT	CASSQQTGNTIYF
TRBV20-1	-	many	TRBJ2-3	TGCAGTGCGTTGGACAGAGGACTTTTCACAGATACGCAGTATTTT	CSALDRGLFTDTQYF
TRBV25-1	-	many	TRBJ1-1	TGTGCCGCGAGAGATCGCACTGAAGCTTTCTTT	CAARDRTEAFF
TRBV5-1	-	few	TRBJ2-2	TGCGCCAGCACAGTGGGCGAAACCGGGGAGCTGTTTTTT	CASTVGETGELFF
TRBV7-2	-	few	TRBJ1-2	TGTGCCAGCAGCTTCAGGGAGGGGAACTATGGCTACACCTTC	CASSFREGNYGYTF
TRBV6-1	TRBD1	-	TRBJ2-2	TGTGCCAGCACCCCCGGGACAGCAAACACCGGGGAGCTGTTTTTT	CASTPGTANTGELFF
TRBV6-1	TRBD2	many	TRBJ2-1	TGTGCCAGCAGTCGCGGACTAGCGGGAGTCCTGAATGAGCAGTTCTTC	CASSRGLAGVLNEQFF
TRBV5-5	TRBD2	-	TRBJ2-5	TGTGCCAGCAGCCGAAGGACTAGCGACCAAGAGACCCAGTACTTC	CASSRRTSDQETQYF
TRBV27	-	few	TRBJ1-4	TGTGCCAGCAGTTTGCGGGACCTCGGTTTTTTT	CASSLRDLGFF
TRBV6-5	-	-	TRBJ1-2	TGTGCCAGCAGTTACTCGCCGTGGGGGCGGGGGTGCACCTTC	CASSYSPWGRGCTF
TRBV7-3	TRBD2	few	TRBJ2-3	TGTGCCAGCAGCTTCAGGGCTGGCGGGACTACCCCAGATACGCAGTATTTT	CASSFRAGGTTPDTQYF
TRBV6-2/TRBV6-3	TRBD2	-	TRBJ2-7	TGTGCCACCTGGACTAGCGGGAGGGCCCTCGACGAGCAGTACTTC	CATWTSGRALDEQYF
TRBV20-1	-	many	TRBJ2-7	TGCAGTGCTAGAGCCACCCTCTGGGGCTTCTCCTACGAGCAGTACTTC	CSARATLWGFSYEQYF
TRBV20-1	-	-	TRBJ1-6	TGCAGTGCTACCCGGGCCGGCCCCAATTCACCCCTCCACTTT	CSATRAGPNSPLHF
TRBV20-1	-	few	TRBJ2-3	TGCAGTGCTATCCTTGTCGGGGGAGTTTGGACAGATACGCAGTATTTT	CSAILVGGVWTDTQYF
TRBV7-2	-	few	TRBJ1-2	TGTGCCAGCAGCTTAGACCGGGAGGGTAGCTATGGCTACACCTTC	CASSLDREGSYGYTF
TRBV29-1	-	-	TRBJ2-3	TGCAGCGTTGGCATTAGCACAGATACGCAGTATTTT	CSVGISTDTQYF
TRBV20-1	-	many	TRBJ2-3	TGCAGTGCTCTGGGAGATACGCAGTATTTT	CSALGDTQYF
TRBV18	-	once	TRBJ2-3	TGTGCCAGCTCGCCTGGGACAATAGATACGCAGTATTTT	CASSPGTIDTQYF
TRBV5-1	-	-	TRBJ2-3	TGCGCCAGCAGCTTCGGGACATCTAGCACAGATACGCAGTATTTT	CASSFGTSSTDTQYF
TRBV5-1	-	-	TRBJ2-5	TGCGCCAGCAGCTCCACCTTGGGAGAGACCCAGTACTTC	CASSSTLGETQYF
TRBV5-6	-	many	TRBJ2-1	TGTGCCAGCAAATGGGGTTACAATGAGCAGTTCTTC	CASKWGYNEQFF
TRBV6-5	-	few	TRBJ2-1	TGTGCCAGCAGTTTACGACTGGAATACAATGAGCAGTTCTTC	CASSLRLEYNEQFF
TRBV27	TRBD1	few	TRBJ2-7	TGTGCCAGCAGTTCCGACAGGGGGCGAGCCCGGGAGCAGTACTTC	CASSSDRGRAREQYF
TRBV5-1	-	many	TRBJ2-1	TGCGCCAGCAGAAAGGGGACCCAAAACAATGAGCAGTTCTTC	CASRKGTQNNEQFF
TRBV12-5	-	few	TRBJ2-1	TGTGCTAGTGGTCCTGGGACCACCGGTGAGCAGTTCTTC	CASGPGTTGEQFF
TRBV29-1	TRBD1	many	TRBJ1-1	TGCAGCGTGGGGACAGGGGGCTTGGAAGCTTTCTTT	CSVGTGGLEAFF
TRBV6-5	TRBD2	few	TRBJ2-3	TGTGCCAGCAGTTACTCGGGCCTAGCGGGGGAAGATACGCAGTATTTT	CASSYSGLAGEDTQYF
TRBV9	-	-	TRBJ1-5	TGTGCCAGCAGCGTAGGGGGTATGGGCAATCAGCCCCAGCATTTT	CASSVGGMGNQPQHF
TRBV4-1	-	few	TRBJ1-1	TGCGCCAGCAGCCAAGGGGTGGCAGGGCGAACTGAAGCTTTCTTT	CASSQGVAGRTEAFF
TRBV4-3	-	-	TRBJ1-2	TGCGCCAGCAGCCAAAAGACAGGCTATGGCTACACCTTC	CASSQKTGYGYTF
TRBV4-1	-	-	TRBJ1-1	TGCGCCAGCAGCCCAGATGGGCTCTCGAACACTGAAGCTTTCTTT	CASSPDGLSNTEAFF
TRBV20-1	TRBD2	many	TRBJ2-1	TGCAGTTCTCGTTTATCGGGAGGCGGTGAGCAGTTCTTC	CSSRLSGGGEQFF
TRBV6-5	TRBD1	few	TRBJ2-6	TGTGCCAGCAGTTACTCGCAGGGGGCGGCCGGGGCCAACGTCCTGACTTTC	CASSYSQGAAGANVLTF
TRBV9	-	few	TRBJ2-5	TGTGCCAGCAGCGTTCACAGTGTAGAGACCCAGTACTTC	CASSVHSVETQYF
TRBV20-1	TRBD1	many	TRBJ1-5	TGCAGTGCTTGGACAGGGGGCATGGGCAATCAGCCCCAGCATTTT	CSAWTGGMGNQPQHF
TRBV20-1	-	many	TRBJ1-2	TGCAGTGCTAAAGGAACGGACAGTATGAACTATGGCTACACCTTC	CSAKGTDSMNYGYTF
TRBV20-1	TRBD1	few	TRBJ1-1	TGCAGTGCTAGAGTTGACAGGGGTAACGCTGAAGCTTTCTTT	CSARVDRGNAEAFF
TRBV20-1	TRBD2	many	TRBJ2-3	TGCAGTGCTAGAGACCAGCGGGAGCACACAGATACGCAGTATTTT	CSARDQREHTDTQYF
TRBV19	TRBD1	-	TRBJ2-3	TGTGCCAGTAGTACGCCCCGACAGGGGGCTCGCACAGATACGCAGTATTTT	CASSTPRQGARTDTQYF
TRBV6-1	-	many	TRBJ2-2	TGTGCCAGCAGTGAACTGGGAGTCACCGGGGAGCTGTTTTTT	CASSELGVTGELFF
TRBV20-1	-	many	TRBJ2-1	TGCAGTGCTAGAGATCTCACACACGGCAATGAGCAGTTCTTC	CSARDLTHGNEQFF
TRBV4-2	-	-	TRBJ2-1	TGTGCCAGCAGCCGAACTCACAGGGATGTCCCCTACAATGAGCAGTTCTTC	CASSRTHRDVPYNEQFF
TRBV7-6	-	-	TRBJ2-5	TGTGCCAGCAGAATGAATAGCCAAGAGACCCAGTACTTC	CASRMNSQETQYF
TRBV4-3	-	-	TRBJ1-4	TGCGCCAGCAGCCCCCGGAGGCAGGCTAATGAAAAACTGTTTTTT	CASSPRRQANEKLFF
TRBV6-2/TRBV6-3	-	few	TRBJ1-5	TGTGCCAGCAGTTCCGGACGGCCCCAGCATTTT	CASSSGRPQHF